The sequence of this TCR beta chain was determined in a study of T cell responses to AZD1222 COVID-19 vaccine. The CDR3 is 12 residues long. Germline CDR1 is SGHRS and CDR2 is YFSETQ. Trimming left V 0 bases short and J 5 bases short, with 5 bases between. In regard to this clone: Distinct nucleotide sequences in the sample also encode this CDR3.

Sequencing used immunoSEQ multiplex PCR; TCRdb keeps in-frame clones, though not all of them. The data show around 130,000 clones, 70% to 90% seen once. The rearrangement links TRBV5-1 to TRBJ1-1; D not resolved. Specimen: peripheral blood, collected on day 0 of AZD1222 vaccination. This receptor was obtained from an adult in good health. The CDR3: CASSLDGTEAFF. CDR3 nucleotides: TGCGCCAGCAGCTTGGACGGGACTGAAGCTTTCTTT.